This T cell receptor beta chain was documented in a study of cytomegalovirus exposure and HLA in healthy donors. Whole-study context: A prior study identified 117 million unique TCR beta sequences from 200 million or so T cells. Study-wide points: What TCR beta sequences reportedly achieved was accurate prediction of HLA-A and HLA-B alleles in most subjects. TCR beta chains numbering under 200 were designated cytomegalovirus-associated. Analyzed later, association rates of TCRs varied across HLA loci, with DRB1 most and HLA-C fewest.

The germline V gene encodes CDR1 MNHEY and CDR2 SMNVEV (reference sequence). CDR3 length: 18 residues. V lost 2 bases, J lost 0 bases, and 17 bases lay in between. PCR involved 60 Vbeta and 13 Jbeta primers. Assay: immunoSEQ multiplex PCR; the TCRdb copy retains only in-frame clones and omits some. The table records about 140,000 clones, roughly 80% of them present only once. Turning to this clone: Antigen specificity is unknown.

The specimen was PBMCs. This chain uses TRBV27 with TRBJ2-1, with D possibly being TRBD2 (5 bases). This TCR came from a female donor in good health and CMV-seronegative. In DNA form, the CDR3 reads TGTGCCAGCAGTTTAATTCAGGCTAGCCGGAGCTCCTACAATGAGCAGTTCTTC. Encoded protein: CASSLIQASRSSYNEQFF.